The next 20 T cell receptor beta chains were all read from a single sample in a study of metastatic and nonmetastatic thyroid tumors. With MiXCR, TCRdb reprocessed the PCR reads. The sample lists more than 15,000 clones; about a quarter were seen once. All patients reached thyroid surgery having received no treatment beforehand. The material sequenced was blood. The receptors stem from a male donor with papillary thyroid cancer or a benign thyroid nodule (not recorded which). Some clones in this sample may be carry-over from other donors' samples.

The CDR3 nucleotides are TGTGCCCAACTGCAGGATTACTCTGGAAACACCATATATTTT. Its protein product is CAQLQDYSGNTIYF. The chain is built from TRBV30 and TRBJ1-3, with D uncertain. Trimming removed 8 bases from V and 0 bases from J, with 14 bases in between. This CDR3 comprises 14 residues. Germline V gene sequence: CDR1 GTSNPN, CDR2 SVGIG (reference sequence).

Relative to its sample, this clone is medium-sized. Here the CDR3 DNA reads TGCAGTGCTAGGCCCAGCGGGGGGCTGGGGGGGGCCAACGTCCTGACTTTC. Translated: CSARPSGGLGGANVLTF. This rearrangement joins TRBV20-1 to TRBJ2-6, with 9 nucleotides matching TRBD2. Germline assignment: CDR1 DFQATT and CDR2 SNEGSKA (reference sequence). The V segment lost 3 bases and the J segment 4 bases; nucleotides outside the gene matches: 10. This CDR3 comprises 17 residues.

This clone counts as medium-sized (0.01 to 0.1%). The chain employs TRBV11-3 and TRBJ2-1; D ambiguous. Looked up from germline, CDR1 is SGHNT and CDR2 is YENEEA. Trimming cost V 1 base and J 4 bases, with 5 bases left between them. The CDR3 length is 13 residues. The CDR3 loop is CASSLGQYNEQFF. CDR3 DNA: TGTGCCAGCAGCTTAGGGCAGTACAATGAGCAGTTCTTC.

The CDR3 loop reads CASSREGVVNQPQHF. The CDR3 coding sequence is TGTGCCAGCAGCAGGGAGGGGGTTGTTAATCAGCCCCAGCATTTT. The chain combines TRBV9 with TRBJ1-5; D may be TRBD1 (6 bases). The CDR3 runs to 15 residues. Germline V gives CDR1 SGDLS, CDR2 YYNGEE. Deletions cut 4 bases from V and 4 bases from J, with 15 bases between.

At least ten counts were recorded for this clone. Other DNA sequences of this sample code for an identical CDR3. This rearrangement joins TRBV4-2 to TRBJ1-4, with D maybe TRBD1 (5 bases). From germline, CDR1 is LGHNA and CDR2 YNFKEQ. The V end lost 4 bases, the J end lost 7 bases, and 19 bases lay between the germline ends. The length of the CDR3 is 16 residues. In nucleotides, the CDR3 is TGTGCCAGCAGCCCCGCCAGCAGGCAGGGTGGTGAAAAACTGTTTTTT. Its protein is CASSPASRQGGEKLFF.

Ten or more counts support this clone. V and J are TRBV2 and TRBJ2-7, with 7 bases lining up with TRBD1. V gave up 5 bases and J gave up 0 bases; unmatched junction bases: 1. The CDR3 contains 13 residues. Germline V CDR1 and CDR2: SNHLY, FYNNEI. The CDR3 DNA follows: TGTGCCAGCAGTTGGGACAGCTCCTACGAGCAGTACTTC. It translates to CASSWDSSYEQYF.

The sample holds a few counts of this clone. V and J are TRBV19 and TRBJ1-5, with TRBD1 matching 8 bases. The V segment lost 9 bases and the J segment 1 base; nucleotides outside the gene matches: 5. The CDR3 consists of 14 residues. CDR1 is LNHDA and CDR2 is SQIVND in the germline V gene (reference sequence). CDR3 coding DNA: TGTGCCAGCTTCGGACAGGGAAGCAATCAGCCCCAGCATTTT. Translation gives CASFGQGSNQPQHF. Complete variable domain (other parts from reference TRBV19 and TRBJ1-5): DGGITQSPKYLFRKEGQNVTLSCEQNLNHDAMYWYRQDPGQGLRLIYYSQIVNDFQKGDIAEGYSVSREKKESFPLTVTSAQKNPTAFYLCASFGQGSNQPQHFGDGTRLSIL.

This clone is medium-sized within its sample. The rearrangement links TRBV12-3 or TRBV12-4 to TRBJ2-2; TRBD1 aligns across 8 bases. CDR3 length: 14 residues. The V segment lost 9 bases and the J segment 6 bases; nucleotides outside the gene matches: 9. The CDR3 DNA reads TGTGCCAGTTACAGGGGGTTATCGGCCGGGGAGCTGTTTTTT. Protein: CASYRGLSAGELFF.

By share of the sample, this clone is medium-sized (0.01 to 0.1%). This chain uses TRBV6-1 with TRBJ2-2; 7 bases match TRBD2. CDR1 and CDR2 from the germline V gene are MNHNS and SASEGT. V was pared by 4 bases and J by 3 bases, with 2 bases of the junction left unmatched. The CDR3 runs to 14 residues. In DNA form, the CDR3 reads TGTGCCAGCAGTGTTGCGGGGGACACCGGGGAGCTGTTTTTT. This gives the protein CASSVAGDTGELFF.

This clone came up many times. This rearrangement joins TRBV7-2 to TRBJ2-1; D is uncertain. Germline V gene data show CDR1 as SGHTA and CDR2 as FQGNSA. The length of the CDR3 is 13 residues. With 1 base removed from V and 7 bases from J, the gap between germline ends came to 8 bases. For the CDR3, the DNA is TGTGCCAGCAGCTTAGTTCGAGAAAATGAGCAGTTCTTC. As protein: CASSLVRENEQFF.

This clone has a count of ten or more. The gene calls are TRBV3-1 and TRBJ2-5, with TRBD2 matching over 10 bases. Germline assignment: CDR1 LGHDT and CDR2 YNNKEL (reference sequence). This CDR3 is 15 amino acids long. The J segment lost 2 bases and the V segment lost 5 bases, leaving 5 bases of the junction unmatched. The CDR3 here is CASSFWTSGQETQYF. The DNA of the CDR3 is TGTGCCAGCAGCTTTTGGACTAGCGGTCAAGAGACCCAGTACTTC.

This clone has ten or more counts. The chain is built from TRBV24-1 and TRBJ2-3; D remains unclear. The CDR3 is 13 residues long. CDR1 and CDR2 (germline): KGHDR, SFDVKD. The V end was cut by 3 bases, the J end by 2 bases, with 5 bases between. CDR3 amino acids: CATSDGPTDTQYF. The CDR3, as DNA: TGTGCCACCAGTGATGGTCCCACAGATACGCAGTATTTT.

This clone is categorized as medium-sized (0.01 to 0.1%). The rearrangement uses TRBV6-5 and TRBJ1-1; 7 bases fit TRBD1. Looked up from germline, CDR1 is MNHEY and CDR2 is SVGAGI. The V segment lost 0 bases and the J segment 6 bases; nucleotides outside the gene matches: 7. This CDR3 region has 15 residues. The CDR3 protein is CASSYSIQGGSEAFF. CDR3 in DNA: TGTGCCAGCAGTTACTCGATCCAGGGGGGCTCTGAAGCTTTCTTT.

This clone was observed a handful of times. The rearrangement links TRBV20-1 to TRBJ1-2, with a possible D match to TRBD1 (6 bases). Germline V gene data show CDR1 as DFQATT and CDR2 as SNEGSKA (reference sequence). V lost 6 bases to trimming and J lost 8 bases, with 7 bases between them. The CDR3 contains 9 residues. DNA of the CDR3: TGCAGTGCCAGGGGCGGCTACACCTTC. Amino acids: CSARGGYTF.

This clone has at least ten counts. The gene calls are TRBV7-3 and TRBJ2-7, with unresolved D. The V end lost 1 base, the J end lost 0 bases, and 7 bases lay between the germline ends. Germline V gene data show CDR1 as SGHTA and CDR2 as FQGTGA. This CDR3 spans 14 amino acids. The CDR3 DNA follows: TGTGCCAGCAGCTTAAAGCCGGGCTCCTACGAGCAGTACTTC. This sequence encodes CASSLKPGSYEQYF.

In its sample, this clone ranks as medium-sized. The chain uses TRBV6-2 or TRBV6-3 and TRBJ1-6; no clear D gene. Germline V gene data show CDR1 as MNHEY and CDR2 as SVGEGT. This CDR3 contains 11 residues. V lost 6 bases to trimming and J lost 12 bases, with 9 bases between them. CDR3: CASRTTRPLHF. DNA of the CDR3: TGTGCCAGCAGAACAACTCGACCCCTCCACTTT.

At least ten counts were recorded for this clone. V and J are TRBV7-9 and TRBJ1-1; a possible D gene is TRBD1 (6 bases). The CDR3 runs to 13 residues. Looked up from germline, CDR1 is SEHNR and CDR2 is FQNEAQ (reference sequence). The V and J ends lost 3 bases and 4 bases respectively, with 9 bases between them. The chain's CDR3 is CASSFSGVTEAFF. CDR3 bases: TGTGCCAGCAGCTTTTCAGGGGTCACTGAAGCTTTCTTT.

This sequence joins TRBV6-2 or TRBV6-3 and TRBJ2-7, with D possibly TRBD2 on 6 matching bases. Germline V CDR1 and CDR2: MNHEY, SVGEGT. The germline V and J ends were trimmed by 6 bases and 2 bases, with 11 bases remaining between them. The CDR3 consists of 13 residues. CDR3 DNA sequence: TGTGCCAGCAGGAAACCGGGGGCCTACGAGCAGTACTTC. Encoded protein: CASRKPGAYEQYF.

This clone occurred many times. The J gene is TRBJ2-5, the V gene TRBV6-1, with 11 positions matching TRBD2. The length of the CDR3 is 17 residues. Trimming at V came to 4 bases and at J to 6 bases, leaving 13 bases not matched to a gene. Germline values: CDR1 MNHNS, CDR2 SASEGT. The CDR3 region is CASSAQLAGAGVKTQYF. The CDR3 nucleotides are TGTGCCAGCAGTGCCCAACTAGCGGGGGCGGGTGTAAAGACCCAGTACTTC.

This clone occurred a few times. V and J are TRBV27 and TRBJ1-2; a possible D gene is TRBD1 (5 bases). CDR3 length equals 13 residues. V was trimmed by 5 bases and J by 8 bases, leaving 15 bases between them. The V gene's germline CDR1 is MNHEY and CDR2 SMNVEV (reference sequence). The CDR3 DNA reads TGTGCCAGCAGTCCTGGACAAGTTCACGGCTACACCTTC. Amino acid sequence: CASSPGQVHGYTF.